This T cell receptor beta chain comes out of a study of blood T cells in healthy people across ages. Study findings and constraints: Changes in expanded clonotypes were possibly confounded, as the CMV status of donors was unknown. While age rose, TCR beta diversity per million T cells dropped in a roughly linear way. Long-lived and aged donors differed, with more naive CD4+ cells and higher diversity in the long-lived.

A second PCR, run for roughly 7 to 12 cycles, used a sample-barcoded 5' primer plus a J-beta primer mix. A single record per CDR3 protein comes from TCRdb applying MiXCR to the 5' RACE reads. This sample has some 1,500,000 distinct CDR3 sequences; less than 45% occur once, and the top ten carry roughly 3.7%. V was cut by 6 bases and J by 4 bases, with 12 bases left in between. This CDR3 is built from 13 residues. This clonotype was seen a few times. Its target is unknown. The TCR was taken from a woman aged 18 to 35 in good health. V usage is TRBV12-3 or TRBV12-4 and J usage is TRBJ1-1; possibly TRBD1 for D (6 bases). The source material was blood. CDR3 DNA: TGTGCCAGCAGCAGGGAGGGGGTCACTGAAGCTTTCTTT. Translation gives CASSREGVTEAFF.